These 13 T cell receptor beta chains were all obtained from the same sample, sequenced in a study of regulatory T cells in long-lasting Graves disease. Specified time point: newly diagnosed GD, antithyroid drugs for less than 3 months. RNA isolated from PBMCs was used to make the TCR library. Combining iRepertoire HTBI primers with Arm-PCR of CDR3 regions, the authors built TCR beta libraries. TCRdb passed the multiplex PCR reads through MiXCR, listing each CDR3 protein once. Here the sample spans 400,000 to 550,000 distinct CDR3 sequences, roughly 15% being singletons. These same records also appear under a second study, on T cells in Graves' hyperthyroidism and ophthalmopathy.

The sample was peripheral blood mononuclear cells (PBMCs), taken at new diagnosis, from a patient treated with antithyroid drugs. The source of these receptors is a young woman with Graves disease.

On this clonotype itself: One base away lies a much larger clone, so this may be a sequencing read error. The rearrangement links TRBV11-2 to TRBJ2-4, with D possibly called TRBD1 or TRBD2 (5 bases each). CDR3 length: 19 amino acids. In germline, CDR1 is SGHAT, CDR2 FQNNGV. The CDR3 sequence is CASSLSPWTSGGEKNTQYF. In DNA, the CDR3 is TGTGCCAGCAGCTTATCCCCTTGGACAAGTGGAGGAGAGAAAAACACTCAGTACTTC.

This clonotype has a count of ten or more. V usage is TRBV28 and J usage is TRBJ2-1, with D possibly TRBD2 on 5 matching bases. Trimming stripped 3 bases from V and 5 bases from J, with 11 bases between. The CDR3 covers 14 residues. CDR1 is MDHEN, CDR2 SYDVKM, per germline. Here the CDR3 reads CASSFGRRNNEQFF. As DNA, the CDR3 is TGTGCCAGCAGTTTCGGTCGGAGGAACAATGAGCAGTTCTTC.

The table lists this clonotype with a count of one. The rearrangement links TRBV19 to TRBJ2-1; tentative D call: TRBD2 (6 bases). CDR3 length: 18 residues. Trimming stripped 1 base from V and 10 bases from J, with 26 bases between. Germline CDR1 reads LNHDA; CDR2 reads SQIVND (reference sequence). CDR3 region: CASSIASGGGAYSYEQFF. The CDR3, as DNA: TGTGCCAGTAGTATAGCGTCGGGTGGAGGGGCCTACTCCTACGAGCAGTTCTTC.

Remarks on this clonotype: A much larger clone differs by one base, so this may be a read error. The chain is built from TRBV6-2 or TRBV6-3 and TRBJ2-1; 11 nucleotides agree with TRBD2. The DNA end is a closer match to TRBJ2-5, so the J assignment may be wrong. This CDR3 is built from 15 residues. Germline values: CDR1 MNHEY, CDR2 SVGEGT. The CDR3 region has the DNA TGTGCCAGCAGACGGACTAGCGGGTGTGGAGAGACCCAGTACTTC. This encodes CASRRTSGCGETQYF.

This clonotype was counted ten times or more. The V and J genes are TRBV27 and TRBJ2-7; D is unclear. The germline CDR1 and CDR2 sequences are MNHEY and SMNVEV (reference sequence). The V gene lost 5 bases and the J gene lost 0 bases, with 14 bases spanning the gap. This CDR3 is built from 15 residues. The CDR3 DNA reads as TGTGCCAGCAGTCAATTCCAGTCGGACTCCTACGAGCAGTACTTC. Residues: CASSQFQSDSYEQYF.

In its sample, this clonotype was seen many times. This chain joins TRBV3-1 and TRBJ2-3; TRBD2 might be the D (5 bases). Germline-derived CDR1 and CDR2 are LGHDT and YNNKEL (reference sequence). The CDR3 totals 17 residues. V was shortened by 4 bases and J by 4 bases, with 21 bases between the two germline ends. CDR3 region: CASSLKMGTSLADTQYF. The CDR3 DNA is TGTGCCAGCAGCCTCAAGATGGGAACTAGTCTGGCAGATACGCAGTATTTT.

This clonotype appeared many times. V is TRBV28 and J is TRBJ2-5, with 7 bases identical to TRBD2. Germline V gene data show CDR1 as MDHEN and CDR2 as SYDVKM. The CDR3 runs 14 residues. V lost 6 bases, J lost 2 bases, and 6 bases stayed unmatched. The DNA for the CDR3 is TGTGCCAGCAGCGGAATCGGGGGGCAAGAGACCCAGTACTTC. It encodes CASSGIGGQETQYF.

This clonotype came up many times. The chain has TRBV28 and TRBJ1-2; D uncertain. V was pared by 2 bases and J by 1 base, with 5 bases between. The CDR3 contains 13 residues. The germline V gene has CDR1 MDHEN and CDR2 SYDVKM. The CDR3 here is CASSLVDNYGYTF. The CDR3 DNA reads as TGTGCCAGCAGTTTAGTAGATAACTATGGCTACACCTTC.

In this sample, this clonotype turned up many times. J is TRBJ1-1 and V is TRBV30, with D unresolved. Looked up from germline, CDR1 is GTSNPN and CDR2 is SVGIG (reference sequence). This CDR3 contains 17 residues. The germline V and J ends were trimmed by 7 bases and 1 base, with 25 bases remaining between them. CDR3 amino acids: CAYYPGNPTVKNTEAFF. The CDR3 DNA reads TGTGCCTACTATCCGGGAAATCCTACCGTCAAGAACACTGAAGCTTTCTTT.

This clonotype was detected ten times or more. CDR3 sequence (DNA): TGTGCCAGCATTGACAGGGGGGACCCCTACGAGCAGTACTTC. Encoded protein: CASIDRGDPYEQYF. The V and J genes are TRBV2 and TRBJ2-7, with 9 positions matching TRBD1. The V gene end was trimmed by 7 bases and the J gene end by 2 bases; junction bases not matched to a gene: 6. This CDR3 contains 14 residues. Per germline, CDR1 SNHLY and CDR2 FYNNEI.

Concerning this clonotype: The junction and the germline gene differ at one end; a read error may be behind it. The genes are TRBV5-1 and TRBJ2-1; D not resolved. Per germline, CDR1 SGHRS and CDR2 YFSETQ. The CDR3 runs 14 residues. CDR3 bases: TGTGCCAGCAGCTCAGTCTTGGGGTACAATGAGCAGTTCTTC. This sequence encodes CASSSVLGYNEQFF.

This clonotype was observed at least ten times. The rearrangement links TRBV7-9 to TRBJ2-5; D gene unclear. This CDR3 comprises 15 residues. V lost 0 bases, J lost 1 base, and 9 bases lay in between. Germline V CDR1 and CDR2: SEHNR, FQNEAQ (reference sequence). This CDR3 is CASSLAQPGQETQYF. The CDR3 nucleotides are TGTGCCAGCAGCTTAGCACAGCCGGGCCAAGAGACCCAGTACTTC.

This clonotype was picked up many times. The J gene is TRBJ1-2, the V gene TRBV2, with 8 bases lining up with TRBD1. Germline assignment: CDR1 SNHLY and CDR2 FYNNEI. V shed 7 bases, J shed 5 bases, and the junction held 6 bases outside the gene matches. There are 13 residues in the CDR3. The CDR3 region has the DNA TGTGCCAGCACCCGGACAGGGCCTTATGGCTACACCTTC. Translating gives CASTRTGPYGYTF.